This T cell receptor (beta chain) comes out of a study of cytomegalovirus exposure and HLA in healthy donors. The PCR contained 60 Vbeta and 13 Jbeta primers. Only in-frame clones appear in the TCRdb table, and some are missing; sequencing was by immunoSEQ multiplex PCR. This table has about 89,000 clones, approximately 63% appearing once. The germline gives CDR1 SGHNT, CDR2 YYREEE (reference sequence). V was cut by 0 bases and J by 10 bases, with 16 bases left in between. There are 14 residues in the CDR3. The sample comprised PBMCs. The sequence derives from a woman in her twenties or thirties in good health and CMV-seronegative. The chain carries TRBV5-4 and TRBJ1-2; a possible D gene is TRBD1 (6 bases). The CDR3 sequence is CASSLAGGPRDYTF. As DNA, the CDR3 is TGTGCCAGCAGCTTGGCGGGGGGGCCCAGGGACTACACCTTC.